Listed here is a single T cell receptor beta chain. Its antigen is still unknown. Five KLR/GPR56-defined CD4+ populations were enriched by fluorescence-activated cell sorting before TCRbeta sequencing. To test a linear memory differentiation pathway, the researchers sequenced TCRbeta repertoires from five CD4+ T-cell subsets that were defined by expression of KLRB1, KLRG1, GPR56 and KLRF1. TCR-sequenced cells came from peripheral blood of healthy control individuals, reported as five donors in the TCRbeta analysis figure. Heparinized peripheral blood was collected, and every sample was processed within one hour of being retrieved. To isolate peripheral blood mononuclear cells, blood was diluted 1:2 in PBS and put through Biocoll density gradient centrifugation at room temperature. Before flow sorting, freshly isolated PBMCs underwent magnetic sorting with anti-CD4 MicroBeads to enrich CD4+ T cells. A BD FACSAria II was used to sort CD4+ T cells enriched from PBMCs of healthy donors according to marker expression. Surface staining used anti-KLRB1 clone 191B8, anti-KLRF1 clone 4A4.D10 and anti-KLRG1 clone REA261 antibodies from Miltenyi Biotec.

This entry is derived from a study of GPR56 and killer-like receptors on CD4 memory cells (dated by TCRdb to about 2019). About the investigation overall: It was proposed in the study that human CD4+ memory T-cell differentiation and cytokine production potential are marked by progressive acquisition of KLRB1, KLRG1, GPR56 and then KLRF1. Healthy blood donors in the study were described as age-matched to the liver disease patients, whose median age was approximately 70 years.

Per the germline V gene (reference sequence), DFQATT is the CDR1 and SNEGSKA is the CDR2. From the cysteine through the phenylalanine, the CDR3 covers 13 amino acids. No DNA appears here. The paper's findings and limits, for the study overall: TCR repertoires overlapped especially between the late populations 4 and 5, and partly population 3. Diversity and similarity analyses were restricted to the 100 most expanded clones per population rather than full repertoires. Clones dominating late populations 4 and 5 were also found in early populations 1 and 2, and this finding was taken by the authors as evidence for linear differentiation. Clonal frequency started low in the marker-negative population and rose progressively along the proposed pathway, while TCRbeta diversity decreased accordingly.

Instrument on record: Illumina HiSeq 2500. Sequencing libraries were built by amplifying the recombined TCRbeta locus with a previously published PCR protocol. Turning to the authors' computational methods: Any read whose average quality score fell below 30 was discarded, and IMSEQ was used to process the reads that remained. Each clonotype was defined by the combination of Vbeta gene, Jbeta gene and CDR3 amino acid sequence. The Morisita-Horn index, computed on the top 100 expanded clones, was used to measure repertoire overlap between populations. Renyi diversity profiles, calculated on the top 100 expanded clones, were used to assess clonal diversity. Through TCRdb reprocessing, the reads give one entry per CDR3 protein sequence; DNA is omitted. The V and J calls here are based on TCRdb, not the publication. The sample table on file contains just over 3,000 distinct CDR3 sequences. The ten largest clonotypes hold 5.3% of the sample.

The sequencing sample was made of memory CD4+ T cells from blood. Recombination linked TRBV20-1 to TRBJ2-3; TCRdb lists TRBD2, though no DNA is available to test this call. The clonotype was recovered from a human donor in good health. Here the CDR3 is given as CSARGPSGDTQYF.